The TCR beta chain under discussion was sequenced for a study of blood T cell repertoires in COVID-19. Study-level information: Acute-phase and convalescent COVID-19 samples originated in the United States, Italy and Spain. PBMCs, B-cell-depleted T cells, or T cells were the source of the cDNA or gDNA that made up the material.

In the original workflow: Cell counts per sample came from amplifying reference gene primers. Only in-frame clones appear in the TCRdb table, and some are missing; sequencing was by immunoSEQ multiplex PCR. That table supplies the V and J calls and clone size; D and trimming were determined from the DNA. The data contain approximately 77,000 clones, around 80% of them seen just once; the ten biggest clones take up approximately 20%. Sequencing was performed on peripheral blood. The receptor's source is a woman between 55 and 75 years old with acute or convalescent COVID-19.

The CDR3 DNA reads TGTGCCAGCAGTGTTGGCAGTCCTAGCACAGATACGCAGTATTTT. Its translation is CASSVGSPSTDTQYF. This sequence joins TRBV2 and TRBJ2-3; D remains ambiguous. CDR3 length: 15 amino acids. V shed 4 bases and J shed 0 bases, with 11 bases lying between them. CDR1 SNHLY and CDR2 FYNNEI come from the germline V gene.